A single count supports the clone carrying this T cell receptor beta chain. Its antigen is not known. When the RNA was reverse transcribed, random hexamers were used with an input of about 0.5 to 1 ug. Multiplex immunoSEQ PCR targeted 54 Vbeta and 13 Jbeta TCR beta segments. Each CDR3 protein is one row after TCRdb ran MiXCR on the immunoSEQ multiplex PCR reads. The profile shows about 160,000 distinct CDR3 sequences, 90% to 95% of them singletons. This sample is drawn from a study of CD8 T cells in Susac syndrome. Notes on the study in general: It was acknowledged by the study that relatively few individuals were included in its TCR sequencing and HLA analysis.

The sequenced target, TCR beta, came from blood CD8+ and CD4+ T cells. Healthy donors, matched for age and sex, constituted the control group. CDR1 KGHDR and CDR2 SFDVKD come from the germline V gene. Trimming shortened V by 2 bases and J by 0 bases, and 7 bases separated the two germline ends. The CDR3 is made up of 16 amino acids. The TCR originated in a human donor in good health. Material for sequencing was CD4+ T cells from PBMCs. V gene TRBV24-1 combines with J gene TRBJ2-6; no firm D call. The CDR3 here is CATSDSPLSGANVLTF. The CDR3, as DNA: TGTGCCACCAGTGATTCCCCACTCTCTGGGGCCAACGTCCTGACTTTC.